The 19 T cell receptor beta chains below come from one sample, sequenced in a study of cytomegalovirus exposure and HLA in healthy donors. In the PCR, 60 Vbeta and 13 Jbeta primers were used. Assay used: immunoSEQ multiplex PCR; TCRdb lists only in-frame clones, some missing. The table shows about 120,000 clones, with 80% to 85% occurring only once. The sample taken for sequencing was PBMCs. These TCRs come from a woman aged 55-75 years in good health and CMV-seropositive.

The CDR3 DNA reads as TGTGCCAGCATGGCAGGGGGCTACACCTTC. The encoded protein is CASMAGGYTF. The J gene is TRBJ1-2, the V gene TRBV28, with D maybe TRBD1 (5 bases). CDR1 is MDHEN and CDR2 is SYDVKM in the germline V gene. The CDR3 contains 10 residues. The V gene lost 7 bases and the J gene lost 8 bases, with 8 bases spanning the gap.

The V gene is TRBV27, the J gene TRBJ2-7, with a tentative D call TRBD1 (7 bases). V was clipped by 2 bases and J by 3 bases, with 14 bases between them. This CDR3 has 15 amino acids. CDR1 and CDR2 (germline): MNHEY, SMNVEV (reference sequence). Here the CDR3 reads CASSLQGGSIYEQYF. CDR3 DNA sequence: TGTGCCAGCAGTTTACAGGGGGGCTCGATCTACGAGCAGTACTTC.

The chain is built from TRBV28 and TRBJ2-5; possibly TRBD2 for D (6 bases). Deletions cut 4 bases from V and 9 bases from J, with 27 bases between. CDR3 length equals 17 residues. CDR1 and CDR2 (germline): MDHEN, SYDVKM. CDR3 DNA sequence: TGTGCCAGCAGTTCCTTCGAGGGAGAGTATCGGGGGTTGGCCCAGTACTTC. It codes for CASSSFEGEYRGLAQYF.

The J gene is TRBJ1-5, the V gene TRBV10-3; tentatively, D is TRBD1 (6 bases). CDR3 size: 14 residues. From germline, CDR1 is ENHRY and CDR2 SYGVKD. Between the trimmed V and J ends, which lost 3 bases and 1 base, there was a span of 7 bases. CDR3: CAISEGQSNQPQHF. CDR3 DNA: TGTGCCATCAGTGAAGGACAGAGCAATCAGCCCCAGCATTTT.

V usage is TRBV7-2 and J usage is TRBJ2-7; 7 positions agree with TRBD2. Unmatched junction bases numbered 10, after V lost 5 bases and J lost 3 bases. CDR1 and CDR2 from the germline V gene are SGHTA and FQGNSA. The CDR3 has 15 amino acids. As DNA, the CDR3 is TGTGCCAGCAGCACCCATTATTCGGGGGGCTACGAGCAGTACTTC. The encoded protein is CASSTHYSGGYEQYF. The full variable domain, with the rest looked up from reference TRBV7-2 and TRBJ2-7, is GAGVSQSPSNKVTEKGKDVELRCDPISGHTALYWYRQSLGQGLEFLIYFQGNSAPDKSGLPSDRFSAERTGGSVSTLTIQRTQQEDSAVYLCASSTHYSGGYEQYFGPGTRLTVT.

The chain recombines TRBV7-9 with TRBJ1-1; possible D gene TRBD1, 5 bases. Trimming pared 1 base from V and 3 bases from J, leaving 12 bases between. CDR1 is SEHNR and CDR2 is FQNEAQ in the germline V gene (reference sequence). The CDR3 consists of 15 residues. In DNA, the CDR3 is TGTGCCAGCAGCTTAGAGAACGCCAGGGACACTGAAGCTTTCTTT. It encodes CASSLENARDTEAFF.

The chain has TRBV7-9 and TRBJ1-5; D is perhaps TRBD1 (5 bases). V gave up 1 base and J gave up 0 bases, with 19 bases separating them. The CDR3 totals 19 residues. Germline CDR1 and CDR2: SEHNR and FQNEAQ (reference sequence). CDR3 nucleotide sequence: TGTGCCAGCAGCTTAGTGGTAGGGCAGGGCTCCTATAGCAATCAGCCCCAGCATTTT. Translating gives CASSLVVGQGSYSNQPQHF.

This chain joins TRBV6-5 and TRBJ2-6, with 7 positions matching TRBD1. CDR1 is MNHEY, CDR2 SVGAGI, per germline. J gave up 2 bases and V 5 bases, and 0 bases lay outside the gene matches. CDR3 length: 14 amino acids. CDR3 nucleotide sequence: TGTGCCAGCAGTACAGGGGCTGGGGCCAACGTCCTGACTTTC. This codes for CASSTGAGANVLTF.

The J gene is TRBJ1-1, the V gene TRBV4-1; TRBD1 aligns across 7 bases. The CDR3 consists of 15 residues. CDR1 is MGHRA, CDR2 YSYEKL, per germline. V lost 1 base and J lost 4; bases outside the gene matches: 6. The CDR3 DNA is TGCGCCAGCAGCCAAGCTGGAGGGGGCGGCACTGAAGCTTTCTTT. This codes for CASSQAGGGGTEAFF.

The chain employs TRBV6-5 and TRBJ2-1; D is possibly TRBD2 (5 bases). This CDR3 region has 15 residues. V shed 2 bases and J shed 8 bases, with 16 bases lying between them. Germline-derived CDR1 and CDR2 are MNHEY and SVGAGI. The CDR3 bases are TGTGCCAGCAGTTACCCGGTCAACGGGAACGATGAGCAGTTCTTC. It translates to CASSYPVNGNDEQFF.

The genes are TRBV7-9 and TRBJ2-1; 8 bases line up with TRBD2. There are 14 residues in the CDR3. The V gene's germline CDR1 is SEHNR and CDR2 FQNEAQ (reference sequence). With 4 bases clipped from V and 7 bases from J, the junction kept 6 bases outside the gene matches. CDR3 sequence: CASSSISGANEQFF. CDR3 DNA: TGTGCCAGCAGCTCAATTAGCGGGGCGAATGAGCAGTTCTTC.

The genes are TRBV5-4 and TRBJ2-7; TRBD2 is a possible D gene (6 bases). Germline V lookup: CDR1 SGHNT, CDR2 YYREEE (reference sequence). Trimming took off 0 bases at V and 5 bases at J, with 18 bases between the two ends. The CDR3 is 16 residues long. CDR3 bases: TGTGCCAGCAGCTTGGTGGAGGGATTTTTGAGGAACGAGCAGTACTTC. Amino acids: CASSLVEGFLRNEQYF.

The genes are TRBV5-1 and TRBJ2-7; 7 bases are shared with TRBD2. The germline V gene has CDR1 SGHRS and CDR2 YFSETQ. This CDR3 contains 13 residues. V was pared by 3 bases and J by 7 bases, with 7 bases of the junction left unmatched. The chain's CDR3 is CASSYSTGGEQYF. The CDR3 region has the DNA TGCGCCAGCAGCTATTCTACGGGGGGAGAGCAGTACTTC.

This chain uses TRBV10-3 with TRBJ1-2; 7 bases are a match to TRBD1. The CDR3 contains 18 residues. Germline CDR1 and CDR2: ENHRY and SYGVKD. Unmatched junction bases numbered 16, after V lost 4 bases and J lost 2 bases. The DNA of the CDR3 is TGTGCCATCAGTGGTACCACAGGGGCCCCAAAAAGAAACTATGGCTACACCTTC. Amino acid sequence: CAISGTTGAPKRNYGYTF.

The chain recombines TRBV6-5 with TRBJ1-1, with TRBD1 matching over 8 bases. The CDR3 is 13 amino acids. J lost 6 bases, V lost 6 bases, and 6 bases had no gene match. Germline assignment: CDR1 MNHEY and CDR2 SVGAGI. Here the CDR3 reads CASREGQDAEAFF. The CDR3 DNA is TGTGCCAGCAGGGAGGGACAGGACGCTGAAGCTTTCTTT.

The chain has TRBV29-1 and TRBJ2-7, with 7 positions matching TRBD1. Trimming took 5 bases from V and 3 from J; bases not matched to a gene: 10. CDR1 and CDR2 (germline): SQVTM, ANQGSEA. The length of the CDR3 is 14 residues. CDR3 sequence: CSVNTGQTNYEQYF. The CDR3 bases are TGCAGCGTTAACACGGGACAGACAAACTACGAGCAGTACTTC.

The V call is TRBV19, the J call TRBJ2-7, with 8 bases that match TRBD1. Germline V gene lookup returns CDR1 LNHDA and CDR2 SQIVND (reference sequence). The length of the CDR3 is 14 residues. J lost 6 bases, V lost 6 bases, and 10 bases had no gene match. DNA of the CDR3: TGTGCCAGTAGATTCTCGGACAGGGCGGGCGAGCAGTACTTC. As protein: CASRFSDRAGEQYF.

The CDR3 DNA reads as TGCGCCAGCAGCCGTTTAACAGGGGTGGGCAATCAGCCCCAGCATTTT. The encoded protein is CASSRLTGVGNQPQHF. The J gene is TRBJ1-5, the V gene TRBV4-1; 7 bases align to TRBD1. Germline loops: CDR1 MGHRA, CDR2 YSYEKL. The CDR3 sequence is 16 residues long. With 4 bases clipped from V and 2 bases from J, the junction kept 8 bases outside the gene matches.

This clone was seen more than once but under ten times. This chain uses TRBV28 with TRBJ1-5, with unresolved D. V was cut by 6 bases and J by 11 bases, with 14 bases left in between. Germline CDR1 is MDHEN and CDR2 is SYDVKM. This CDR3 comprises 12 residues. CDR3 coding DNA: TGTGCCAGCAGAGACTATGCCAGTGCCCAGCATTTT. Translated, it gives CASRDYASAQHF. The full variable domain, its missing parts supplied by reference TRBV28 and TRBJ1-5, is DVKVTQSSRYLVKRTGEKVFLECVQDMDHENMFWYRQDPGLGLRLIYFSYDVKMKEKGDIPEGYSVSREKKERFSLILESASTNQTSMYLCASRDYASAQHFGDGTRLSIL.